The TCR beta chain under discussion was sequenced for a study of high-grade serous ovarian cancer treatment subgroups. Data came from immunoSEQ multiplex PCR; TCRdb stores just in-frame clones and leaves some out. The sample yields approximately 17,000 clones, roughly 67% seen once. Tumor samples were obtained before definitive surgery or chemotherapy. V lost 5 bases to trimming and J lost 6 bases, with 11 bases between them. CDR3 length equals 13 residues. Germline CDR1 reads LNHNV; CDR2 reads YYDKDF (reference sequence). The TCR originated in a human donor with high-grade serous ovarian cancer. The chain couples TRBV15 to TRBJ2-1, with D possibly TRBD1 on 5 matching bases. What was sequenced was tumor tissue. CDR3 region: CATSRQGGNEQFF. In DNA form, the CDR3 reads TGTGCCACCAGCCGGCAGGGTGGCAATGAGCAGTTCTTC.